These T cell receptor beta chains were read from a single sample in a study of cytomegalovirus exposure and HLA in healthy donors. Measured with immunoSEQ multiplex PCR; TCRdb has only the in-frame clones, and not every one. This table holds about 86,000 clones, 75% to 80% found once. The source material was PBMCs. These receptors were collected from a female donor in good health and CMV-seronegative. CDR3s include the opening cysteine and the closing phenylalanine or tryptophan. The D gene is left open where the match is weak. The size of a clone is reported for some rows only, either as once, few or many, or as a class for expanded clones.

-,TRBJ1-1,TRBV30,-,11,CAWCRNTEAFF,TGTGCCTGGTGCAGGAACACTGAAGCTTTCTTT
-,TRBJ1-4,TRBV7-9,-,13,CASSSGRVEKLFF,TGTGCCAGCAGCTCAGGGAGGGTTGAAAAACTGTTTTTT
-,TRBJ2-2,TRBV27,-,15,CASSLISRGHGELFF,TGTGCCAGCAGTTTAATTTCGAGGGGACACGGGGAGCTGTTTTTT
TRBD1,TRBJ2-7,TRBV27,-,15,CASSFAGGASYEQYF,TGTGCCAGCAGTTTCGCAGGGGGCGCCTCCTACGAGCAGTACTTC
-,TRBJ1-4,TRBV5-1,once,12,CASNAEGEKLFF,TGCGCCAGCAACGCGGAGGGTGAAAAACTGTTTTTT
-,TRBJ1-6,TRBV30,-,14,CAWTPQDYNSPLHF,TGTGCCTGGACGCCTCAGGATTATAATTCACCCCTCCACTTT
TRBD1,TRBJ1-4,TRBV2,-,14,CASRERTGNEKLFF,TGTGCCAGCAGAGAAAGGACAGGAAATGAAAAACTGTTTTTT
-,TRBJ1-1,TRBV11-2,-,13,CASRASGTTEAFF,TGTGCCAGCAGAGCTTCCGGGACTACTGAAGCTTTCTTT
-,TRBJ2-2,TRBV4-3,-,17,CASSQDRSAGRTGELFF,TGCGCCAGCAGCCAAGATAGATCGGCGGGGCGCACCGGGGAGCTGTTTTTT
-,TRBJ1-6,TRBV2,-,15,CASSETGISGSPLHF,TGTGCCAGCAGTGAAACGGGGATTTCGGGGTCACCCCTCCACTTT
TRBD1,TRBJ2-7,TRBV2,-,15,CASSELKQGDYEQYF,TGTGCCAGCAGTGAATTAAAACAGGGGGACTACGAGCAGTACTTC
-,TRBJ2-7,TRBV27,-,15,CASSLIPGLIYEQYF,TGTGCCAGCAGTTTAATCCCCGGACTGATCTACGAGCAGTACTTC
-,TRBJ1-1,TRBV2,-,14,CASSGAGLNTEAFF,TGTGCCAGCAGTGGCGCAGGGTTGAACACTGAAGCTTTCTTT
TRBD1,TRBJ2-1,TRBV5-6,-,16,CASSLGGQISYNEQFF,TGTGCCAGCAGCTTGGGGGGACAGATCTCCTACAATGAGCAGTTCTTC
TRBD2,TRBJ2-1,TRBV29-1,-,14,CSAEAGGPYNEQFF,TGCAGCGCAGAAGCGGGGGGCCCCTACAATGAGCAGTTCTTC
TRBD2,TRBJ2-2,TRBV7-8,-,16,CASRHSGNANTGELFF,TGTGCCAGCAGACATAGCGGGAACGCGAACACCGGGGAGCTGTTTTTT
-,TRBJ2-7,TRBV30,-,12,CAWSSQGYEQYF,TGTGCCTGGAGTTCACAGGGCTACGAGCAGTACTTC
-,TRBJ2-1,TRBV6-5,-,12,CASSPPGNEQFF,TGTGCCAGCAGCCCCCCGGGAAATGAGCAGTTCTTC
-,TRBJ2-1,TRBV21-1,-,17,CASSKGSASGPLNEQFF,TGTGCCAGCAGCAAAGGGTCTGCTAGCGGGCCCCTCAATGAGCAGTTCTTC
TRBD1,TRBJ1-1,TRBV2,-,14,CASRRGQGSTEAFF,TGTGCCAGCAGAAGAGGACAGGGGAGTACTGAAGCTTTCTTT
-,TRBJ2-2,TRBV5-1,once,15,CASSPSMRVTGELFF,TGCGCCAGCAGCCCCTCTATGCGTGTAACCGGGGAGCTGTTTTTT
TRBD1,TRBJ2-6,TRBV7-2,-,16,CASSSTGATGANVLTF,TGTGCCAGCAGCTCGACAGGGGCAACTGGGGCCAACGTCCTGACTTTC
-,TRBJ2-2,TRBV7-2,-,14,CASSSLTHTGELFF,TGTGCCAGCAGCTCCCTTACACACACCGGGGAGCTGTTTTTT
-,TRBJ2-5,TRBV10-3,-,13,CAISELDQETQYF,TGTGCCATCAGTGAGCTAGACCAAGAGACCCAGTACTTC
-,TRBJ2-1,TRBV15,-,17,CATSRDVSGGGYNEQFF,TGTGCCACCAGCAGAGATGTTTCAGGAGGCGGGTACAATGAGCAGTTCTTC
-,TRBJ1-4,TRBV11-2,once,13,CASRREALEKLFF,TGTGCCAGCAGGCGGGAGGCATTGGAAAAACTGTTTTTT
-,TRBJ2-7,TRBV6-5,-,14,CASTASPPSYEQYF,TGTGCCAGCACCGCTAGCCCACCTTCCTACGAGCAGTACTTC
-,TRBJ1-5,TRBV28,-,16,CASNIFGGAGNQPQHF,TGTGCCAGCAACATATTCGGCGGGGCGGGCAATCAGCCCCAGCATTTT
TRBD1,TRBJ1-1,TRBV10-2,-,14,CASSLTGPNTEAFF,TGCGCCAGCAGCTTGACAGGGCCGAACACTGAAGCTTTCTTT
TRBD1,TRBJ2-7,TRBV7-2,-,15,CASSQRTGGVYEQYF,TGTGCCAGCAGCCAAAGGACAGGGGGGGTCTACGAGCAGTACTTC
-,TRBJ2-2,TRBV27,-,13,CASSFFVTGELFF,TGTGCCAGCAGTTTTTTCGTCACCGGGGAGCTGTTTTTT
TRBD1,TRBJ1-2,TRBV28,-,13,CASSIGTAYGYTF,TGTGCCAGCAGTATAGGGACAGCCTATGGCTACACCTTC
-,TRBJ2-3,TRBV7-8,-,13,CASSPGLSITQYF,TGTGCCAGCAGCCCGGGACTCTCCATTACGCAGTATTTT
-,TRBJ1-1,TRBV5-8,-,14,CASSLQGPNTEAFF,TGTGCCAGCAGCTTACAGGGTCCGAACACTGAAGCTTTCTTT
-,TRBJ2-5,TRBV6-6,-,12,CASSNGQETQYF,TGTGCCAGCAGTAACGGGCAAGAGACCCAGTACTTC
-,TRBJ2-4,TRBV7-9,-,16,CASSPDSVLAKNIQYF,TGTGCCAGCAGCCCTGACAGTGTGCTAGCCAAAAACATTCAGTACTTC
TRBD2,TRBJ2-3,TRBV6-5,-,16,CASSYLASGSTDTQYF,TGTGCCAGCAGTTACTTGGCTAGCGGTAGCACAGATACGCAGTATTTT
TRBD2,TRBJ2-1,TRBV5-5,-,16,CASSIAGTSGRGEQFF,TGTGCCAGCAGCATCGCCGGGACTAGCGGGAGAGGCGAGCAGTTCTTC
-,TRBJ1-1,TRBV7-6,-,15,CASSLFQGTNTEAFF,TGTGCCAGCAGCTTATTTCAGGGGACGAACACTGAAGCTTTCTTT
-,TRBJ2-3,TRBV19,-,13,CASSMQITDTQYF,TGTGCCAGTAGTATGCAGATCACAGATACGCAGTATTTT
-,TRBJ1-2,TRBV6-5,-,14,CASSATGPNYGYTF,TGTGCCAGCAGTGCAACAGGGCCTAACTATGGCTACACCTTC
TRBD2,TRBJ2-3,TRBV6-1,-,14,CASSPGLPTDTQYF,TGTGCCAGCAGTCCGGGACTACCTACAGATACGCAGTATTTT
-,TRBJ2-3,TRBV6-1,-,15,CAGRYRDTRTDTQYF,TGTGCCGGTCGCTACCGGGACACACGCACAGATACGCAGTATTTT
TRBD2,TRBJ2-6,TRBV6-5,-,15,CASSYAGAGANVLTF,TGTGCCAGCAGTTACGCGGGAGCTGGGGCCAACGTCCTGACTTTC
-,TRBJ1-5,TRBV19,-,15,CASSSPARGNQPQHF,TGTGCCAGTAGTTCGCCGGCGAGGGGCAATCAGCCCCAGCATTTT
TRBD2,TRBJ2-1,TRBV10-1,-,13,CASTPGGKDEQFF,TGCGCCAGCACCCCGGGAGGGAAGGATGAGCAGTTCTTC
-,TRBJ2-7,TRBV7-2,-,13,CASRSYSSYEQYF,TGTGCCAGCAGGTCGTATTCTTCCTACGAGCAGTACTTC
-,TRBJ2-7,TRBV27,few,14,CASSLRDNSYEQYF,TGTGCCAGCAGTCTCCGGGACAACTCCTACGAGCAGTACTTC
-,TRBJ1-2,TRBV7-8,-,15,CASSLVRSFNYGYTF,TGTGCCAGCAGCTTAGTCCGTTCCTTCAACTATGGCTACACCTTC
TRBD2,TRBJ2-5,TRBV5-4,-,17,CASSLRTSGRPHETQYF,TGTGCCAGCAGCTTGCGGACTAGCGGGAGGCCGCACGAGACCCAGTACTTC
-,TRBJ1-1,TRBV28,-,14,CASSYTKMGREAFF,TGTGCCAGCAGCTATACCAAGATGGGCAGGGAAGCTTTCTTT
-,TRBJ2-4,TRBV10-3,few,12,CAISESEDIQYF,TGTGCCATCAGTGAGTCGGAGGACATTCAGTACTTC
TRBD1,TRBJ1-4,TRBV28,-,15,CASSSPGQGGEKLFF,TGTGCCAGCAGTTCTCCGGGACAGGGAGGGGAAAAACTGTTTTTT
TRBD2,TRBJ2-1,TRBV11-2,-,15,CASSRSGTPFNEQFF,TGTGCCAGCAGCCGCAGCGGGACGCCCTTCAATGAGCAGTTCTTC
TRBD1,TRBJ1-5,TRBV28,-,16,CASSRTTRQGNQPQHF,TGTGCCAGCAGCAGAACCACCCGACAGGGGAACCAGCCCCAGCATTTT